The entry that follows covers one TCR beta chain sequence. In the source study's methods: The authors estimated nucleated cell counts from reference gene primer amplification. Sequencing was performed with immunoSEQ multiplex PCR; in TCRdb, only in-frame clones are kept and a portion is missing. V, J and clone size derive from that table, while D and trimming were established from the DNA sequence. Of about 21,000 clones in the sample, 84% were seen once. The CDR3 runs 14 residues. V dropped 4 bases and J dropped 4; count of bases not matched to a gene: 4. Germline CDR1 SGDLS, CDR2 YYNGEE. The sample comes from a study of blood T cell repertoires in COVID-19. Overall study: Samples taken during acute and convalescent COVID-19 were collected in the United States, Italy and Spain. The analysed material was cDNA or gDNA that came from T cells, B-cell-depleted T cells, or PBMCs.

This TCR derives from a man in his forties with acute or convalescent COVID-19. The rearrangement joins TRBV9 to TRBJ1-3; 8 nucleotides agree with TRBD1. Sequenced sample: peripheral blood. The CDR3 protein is CASSLRDRGNTIYF. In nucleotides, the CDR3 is TGTGCCAGCAGCCTCCGGGACAGGGGAAACACCATATATTTT.